A single sample gave rise to the 32 T cell receptor beta chains below, sequenced in a study of T cells expressing NK-cell markers. TCRdb re-called the 5' RACE reads; one entry per CDR3 protein, DNA not given. This sample contains hundreds of thousands of distinct CDR3 sequences. Material for sequencing was blood T cells: a sorted CD56 or NKG2C T cell subset, CD4+ or CD8+ T cells, or bulk PBMC T cells (not recorded which). The source of these receptors is a woman between 18 and 69 years old in good health.

CDR3: CASSFTTGSGETQYF. The chain joins TRBV12-3 or TRBV12-4 to TRBJ2-5; as DNA is missing, the TRBD1 call by TCRdb cannot be tested. The CDR3 spans 15 residues.

The V call is TRBV7-8, the J call TRBJ2-1; absent DNA, TCRdb's TRBD2 call cannot be checked. The CDR3 runs to 16 residues. Germline CDR1 reads SGHVS; CDR2 reads FQNEAQ. The chain's CDR3 is CASSFGGLAGDYEQFF.

CDR3 loop: CASSLAGPGGYTF. The chain employs TRBV5-1 and TRBJ1-2. Looked up from germline, CDR1 is SGHRS and CDR2 is YFSETQ. The CDR3 length is 13 residues.

This chain connects TRBV20-1 to TRBJ2-5. Germline V lookup: CDR1 DFQATT, CDR2 SNEGSKA (reference sequence). The CDR3 consists of 14 residues. The CDR3 region is CSARDYRMLETQYF.

J is TRBJ1-3 and V is TRBV5-1. Germline lookup yields CDR1 SGHRS and CDR2 YFSETQ. This CDR3 is 16 amino acids long. The CDR3 loop is CASSSGTATAGNTIYF.

This chain uses TRBV7-2 with TRBJ2-5; TCRdb gives TRBD1 as the D gene, but with no DNA this cannot be confirmed. This CDR3 contains 16 residues. In germline, CDR1 is SGHTA, CDR2 FQGNSA. This CDR3 is CASSLRLAGSSETQYF.

The genes are TRBV12-3 or TRBV12-4 and TRBJ2-5; the TCRdb D gene call, TRBD1, has no DNA to confirm it. This CDR3 region has 14 residues. The CDR3 region is CASTLDRVQETQYF.

The chain recombines TRBV29-1 with TRBJ2-1; TCRdb indicates TRBD2, and absent DNA this call remains unverified. CDR3 length equals 13 residues. Per germline, CDR1 SQVTM and CDR2 ANQGSEA. CDR3 sequence: CSAWTSGRNEQFF.

The V and J genes are TRBV5-5 and TRBJ2-5; TCRdb selects TRBD1, and the lack of DNA leaves this call unchecked. CDR1 SGHKS and CDR2 YYEKEE come from the germline V gene (reference sequence). This CDR3 is built from 15 residues. The CDR3 here is CASSLITGKRETQYF.

This chain uses TRBV4-3 with TRBJ1-2; TCRdb indicates TRBD1, and absent DNA this call remains unverified. This CDR3 comprises 16 residues. Germline-derived CDR1 and CDR2 are LGHNA and YSLEER. The CDR3 spells CASSQVGAGANYGYTF.

This chain uses TRBV29-1 with TRBJ2-4; TCRdb's D call of TRBD2 is untestable without DNA. CDR3 length equals 13 residues. CDR1 and CDR2 from the germline V gene are SQVTM and ANQGSEA. The CDR3 protein is CSVANSAGSVQYF.

J is TRBJ1-1 and V is TRBV3-1; the TRBD1 assignment by TCRdb is unverifiable without DNA. There are 13 residues in the CDR3. Germline V gene data show CDR1 as LGHDT and CDR2 as YNNKEL (reference sequence). This CDR3 reads CASSQQGLTEAFF.

The gene calls are TRBV5-1 and TRBJ1-4; the D call of TRBD1 rests on TCRdb alone, since no DNA is present to check it. The germline V gene has CDR1 SGHRS and CDR2 YFSETQ. The CDR3 has 15 amino acids. The CDR3 protein is CASSLGGFTNEKLFF.

The chain has TRBV5-5 and TRBJ1-5. This CDR3 has 13 residues. Germline-derived CDR1 and CDR2 are SGHKS and YYEKEE (reference sequence). This CDR3 reads CASSLRQNQPQHF.

The chain joins TRBV7-3 to TRBJ2-2; the D call of TRBD1 rests on TCRdb alone, since no DNA is present to check it. The germline V gene has CDR1 SGHTA and CDR2 FQGTGA. CDR3 length: 18 amino acids. The CDR3 is CASSLRRGGQISAGELFF.

The chain combines TRBV5-6 with TRBJ2-3; TCRdb selects TRBD1, and the lack of DNA leaves this call unchecked. This CDR3 has 16 residues. Per germline, CDR1 SGHDT and CDR2 YYEEEE. The CDR3 loop is CASSSPDRGRTDTQYF.

The V gene is TRBV29-1, the J gene TRBJ1-4. This CDR3 is built from 13 residues. Per the germline V gene, CDR1 is SQVTM and CDR2 is ANQGSEA. CDR3 amino acids: CSVGALGPEKLFF.

The genes are TRBV4-2 and TRBJ2-2; there is no DNA to check the TCRdb D call of TRBD1. The CDR3 consists of 17 residues. The germline gives CDR1 LGHNA, CDR2 YNFKEQ. CDR3: CASSQEPGGVVTGELFF.

CDR3 residues: CSARDQQVTDTQYF. The rearrangement uses TRBV20-1 and TRBJ2-3; the D call of TRBD1 rests on TCRdb alone, since no DNA is present to check it. Germline V lookup: CDR1 DFQATT, CDR2 SNEGSKA (reference sequence). CDR3 length: 14 residues.

This rearrangement joins TRBV12-3 or TRBV12-4 to TRBJ2-5; TCRdb picks TRBD2, but there is no DNA to check that call. The CDR3 spans 13 residues. This chain's CDR3 is CASTQLPGETQYF.

The chain links TRBV4-3 to TRBJ1-1; lacking DNA, the TRBD1 call made by TCRdb goes unchecked. This CDR3 spans 16 amino acids. Germline CDR1 reads LGHNA; CDR2 reads YSLEER. The CDR3 spells CASSQGRRQGAAGAFF.

The chain recombines TRBV12-3 or TRBV12-4 with TRBJ1-2; TCRdb returns TRBD1, unconfirmable since there is no DNA. The CDR3 has 13 amino acids. CDR3: CASSRTGRDGYTF.

This chain joins TRBV20-1 and TRBJ2-7; there is no DNA to check the TCRdb D call of TRBD1. The germline V gene encodes CDR1 DFQATT and CDR2 SNEGSKA (reference sequence). The CDR3 covers 15 residues. This CDR3 reads CSARGSGGLTYEQYF.

The CDR3 sequence: CSVFAANYGYTF. This sequence joins TRBV29-1 and TRBJ1-2. The CDR3 length is 12 residues. Germline assignment: CDR1 SQVTM and CDR2 ANQGSEA. The full variable domain, in which reference TRBV29-1 and TRBJ1-2 provide the parts outside the CDR3, is SAVISQKPSRDICQRGTSLTIQCQVDSQVTMMFWYRQQPGQSLTLIATANQGSEATYESGFVIDKFPISRPNLTFSTLTVSNMSPEDSSIYLCSVFAANYGYTFGSGTRLTVV.

The chain combines TRBV7-2 with TRBJ2-3; TCRdb indicates TRBD2, and absent DNA this call remains unverified. The CDR3 has 15 amino acids. Germline CDR1 SGHTA, CDR2 FQGNSA. CDR3: CASSQTSSTADTQYF.

The genes are TRBV6-5 and TRBJ1-4. Germline assignment: CDR1 MNHEY and CDR2 SVGAGI. The CDR3 has 11 amino acids. CDR3 amino acids: CASSYMGKLFF.

CDR3 amino acids: CASSAPVGQGNSPLHF. The rearrangement joins TRBV5-1 to TRBJ1-6; without DNA, the TCRdb call of TRBD1 cannot be checked. CDR1 SGHRS and CDR2 YFSETQ come from the germline V gene. This CDR3 has 16 amino acids.

The chain has TRBV7-3 and TRBJ2-1; TCRdb designates TRBD1, a call that cannot be tested without DNA. The CDR3 consists of 16 residues. Germline CDR1 SGHTA, CDR2 FQGTGA. The CDR3 loop is CASSLSGAGSYNEQFF.

The rearrangement uses TRBV23-1 and TRBJ2-1; the D gene TCRdb calls, TRBD1, cannot be checked with no DNA. TRBV23-1 is an ORF; its function is uncertain. The CDR3 loop spans 15 amino acids. CDR3 residues: CASSHPPHANNEQFF.

The chain uses TRBV3-1 and TRBJ1-4. Germline V gene sequence: CDR1 LGHDT, CDR2 YNNKEL (reference sequence). The CDR3 has 15 residues. CDR3 amino acids: CASSQHSREGEKLFF.

The chain couples TRBV25-1 to TRBJ1-1; as DNA is missing, the TRBD1 call by TCRdb cannot be tested. The CDR3 loop spans 15 amino acids. The germline CDR1 and CDR2 sequences are MGHDK and SYGVNS. The CDR3 reads CASSDSTGDRAEAFF.

V and J are TRBV2 and TRBJ2-5. The CDR3 runs 12 residues. CDR1 and CDR2 from the germline V gene are SNHLY and FYNNEI. The CDR3: CASRVGHETQYF.